Below, 29 T cell receptor beta chains from the same sample are listed, as sequenced in a study of blood T cell repertoires in COVID-19. Sequencing used immunoSEQ multiplex PCR; TCRdb keeps in-frame clones, though not all of them. The sample has approximately 250,000 clones; 85% are singletons. The sample comprised peripheral blood. These receptor sequences come from a middle-aged man with acute or convalescent COVID-19.

This clone turned up a few times. The V call is TRBV13, the J call TRBJ1-1; weak D call: TRBD1 (5 bases). The CDR3 runs 12 residues. Trimming cost V 4 bases and J 4 bases, with 7 bases left between them. Germline CDR1 and CDR2: PRHDT and FYEKMQ (reference sequence). The CDR3 spells CASSSGGTEAFF. In DNA form, the CDR3 reads TGTGCCAGCAGCTCCGGGGGCACTGAAGCTTTCTTT. Together with reference TRBV13 and TRBJ1-1, the CDR3 gives the full variable domain: AAGVIQSPRHLIKEKRETATLKCYPIPRHDTVYWYQQGPGQDPQFLISFYEKMQSDKGSIPDRFSAQQFSDYHSELNMSSLELGDSALYFCASSSGGTEAFFGQGTRLTVV.

The chain combines TRBV12-2 with TRBJ1-1. TRBV12-2 is termed a pseudogene. This CDR3 spans 15 amino acids. The CDR3 here is CASRLALGTNTEAFF. CDR3 bases: TGTGCAAGTCGCTTAGCGCTAGGTACGAACACTGAAGCTTTCTTT.

Only a few counts were recorded for this clone. J is TRBJ1-2 and V is TRBV5-1; no clear D. Between the trimmed V and J ends, which lost 0 bases and 0 bases, there was a span of 24 bases. Germline lookup yields CDR1 SGHRS and CDR2 YFSETQ. The CDR3 sequence is 20 residues long. CDR3 coding DNA: TGCGCCAGCAGCTTGGCGGGGAACAGTGATTACCTCGGAGCTAACTATGGCTACACCTTC. It encodes CASSLAGNSDYLGANYGYTF.

The chain has TRBV7-3 and TRBJ2-1; weak D call: TRBD2 (6 bases). The ends were cut back, 5 bases at V and 0 bases at J, with 14 bases in the middle. CDR1 is SGHTA, CDR2 FQGTGA, per germline. This CDR3 region has 16 residues. DNA of the CDR3: TGTGCCAGCAGCCTACCGGGGGATAGCTCCTACAATGAGCAGTTCTTC. It is translated as CASSLPGDSSYNEQFF.

V is TRBV27 and J is TRBJ1-1, with D perhaps TRBD1 (6 bases). V lost 6 bases and J lost 7, with 24 bases in between. The CDR3 contains 16 residues. Germline loops: CDR1 MNHEY, CDR2 SMNVEV (reference sequence). CDR3 protein: CASRNMGAVGGNEAFF. DNA of the CDR3: TGTGCCAGCAGAAACATGGGGGCCGTGGGGGGGAATGAAGCTTTCTTT.

CDR3: CASSLSTGLETQYF. Here the CDR3 DNA reads TGTGCCAGCAGCTTATCGACAGGGTTAGAGACCCAGTACTTC. V gene TRBV7-6 combines with J gene TRBJ2-5; 7 bases fit TRBD1. This CDR3 region has 14 residues. V lost 2 bases to trimming and J lost 4 bases; unmatched junction nucleotides: 4. Germline V gene data show CDR1 as SGHVS and CDR2 as FNYEAQ.

V and J are TRBV7-3 and TRBJ1-3; D gene unclear. Trimming pared 5 bases from V and 2 bases from J, leaving 7 bases between. This CDR3 comprises 13 residues. Germline V CDR1 and CDR2: SGHTA, FQGTGA. The chain's CDR3 is CASSPNTGNTIYF. CDR3 sequence (DNA): TGTGCCAGCAGCCCTAATACTGGAAACACCATATATTTT.

The rearrangement uses TRBV5-4 and TRBJ2-1; 10 nucleotides agree with TRBD2. V trimming: 4 bases; J trimming: 5 bases; junction bases outside the gene matches: 3. CDR1 SGHNT and CDR2 YYREEE come from the germline V gene (reference sequence). This CDR3 contains 14 residues. The CDR3 DNA follows: TGTGCCAGCAGCCCGGGACTAGCGAACAATGAGCAGTTCTTC. This gives the protein CASSPGLANNEQFF.

The chain couples TRBV28 to TRBJ1-2; D unclear. Trimming stripped 6 bases from V and 8 bases from J, with 13 bases between. Germline values: CDR1 MDHEN, CDR2 SYDVKM. The CDR3 loop spans 12 amino acids. Here the CDR3 reads CASRNRLAGYTF. CDR3 in DNA: TGTGCCAGCAGAAATCGACTGGCCGGCTACACCTTC.

V and J are TRBV5-1 and TRBJ1-4; D is undetermined. Germline loops: CDR1 SGHRS, CDR2 YFSETQ. This CDR3 region has 16 residues. The V end lost 2 bases, the J end lost 3 bases, and 14 bases lay between the germline ends. The CDR3 nucleotides read TGCGCCAGCAGCTTCGGGAACAGCATGGCTAATGAAAAACTGTTTTTT. Residues: CASSFGNSMANEKLFF.

The chain recombines TRBV13 with TRBJ1-1; tentatively, D is TRBD1 (6 bases). V lost 6 bases and J lost 6, with 11 bases in between. Germline assignment: CDR1 PRHDT and CDR2 FYEKMQ (reference sequence). This CDR3 spans 12 amino acids. The CDR3 nucleotides are TGTGCCAGCAGTCGCAGGGGAGCTGAAGCTTTCTTT. Translation gives CASSRRGAEAFF.

J is TRBJ2-2 and V is TRBV7-3, with TRBD2 as a possible D gene (6 bases). The CDR3 has 16 amino acids. Germline V gene data show CDR1 as SGHTA and CDR2 as FQGTGA. V was pared by 5 bases and J by 4 bases, with 17 bases between. CDR3 sequence reads: CASSPPRMGGTGELFF. The CDR3 DNA sequence: TGTGCCAGCAGCCCCCCGCGAATGGGAGGCACCGGGGAGCTGTTTTTT.

V is TRBV7-9 and J is TRBJ2-7; a possible D gene is TRBD1 (6 bases). Trimming took off 2 bases at V and 6 bases at J, with 14 bases between the two ends. CDR1 and CDR2 from the germline V gene are SEHNR and FQNEAQ (reference sequence). This CDR3 comprises 14 residues. CDR3 region: CASSLSGDGREQYF. The CDR3 nucleotides read TGTGCCAGCAGCTTATCAGGGGATGGTCGCGAGCAGTACTTC. Supplemented by reference TRBV7-9 and TRBJ2-7, the full variable domain reads DTGVSQNPRHKITKRGQNVTFRCDPISEHNRLYWYRQTLGQGPEFLTYFQNEAQLEKSRLLSDRFSAERPKGSFSTLEIQRTEQGDSAMYLCASSLSGDGREQYFGPGTRLTVT.

J is TRBJ2-7 and V is TRBV5-1; 9 nucleotides agree with TRBD1. Germline CDR1 is SGHRS and CDR2 is YFSETQ. This CDR3 is 14 amino acids long. The ends lost 2 bases at V and 4 bases at J; junction bases unmatched: 4. Here the CDR3 DNA reads TGCGCCAGCAGCTTACCGGGACAGGGTTACGAGCAGTACTTC. Its protein is CASSLPGQGYEQYF.

V and J are TRBV4-3 and TRBJ1-2, with no clear D. Deletions cut 0 bases from V and 2 bases from J, with 13 bases between. Per the germline V gene, CDR1 is LGHNA and CDR2 is YSLEER. CDR3 length: 16 residues. CDR3 sequence reads: CASSQDLLGSNYGYTF. The CDR3, as DNA: TGCGCCAGCAGCCAAGACCTCCTCGGGTCGAACTATGGCTACACCTTC.

The chain is built from TRBV29-1 and TRBJ2-3; D ambiguous. This CDR3 spans 11 amino acids. Germline V lookup: CDR1 SQVTM, CDR2 ANQGSEA. Trimming took 3 bases from V and 6 from J, leaving 7 bases between them. CDR3 region: CSVDLYDTQYF. For the CDR3, the DNA is TGCAGCGTTGACCTATATGATACGCAGTATTTT.

Many counts were recorded for this clone. The chain combines TRBV5-1 with TRBJ2-7; 8 bases line up with TRBD2. V lost 3 bases and J lost 5; bases outside the gene matches: 13. The CDR3 loop spans 16 amino acids. In germline, CDR1 is SGHRS, CDR2 YFSETQ. The CDR3, as DNA: TGCGCCAGCAGCTCCGGATTAATGCGGGGGGTCAACGAGCAGTACTTC. This translates into CASSSGLMRGVNEQYF.

The chain carries TRBV4-3 and TRBJ2-7; 8 nucleotides align to TRBD1. V trimming: 2 bases; J trimming: 5 bases; junction bases outside the gene matches: 8. This CDR3 has 15 residues. Germline V gene lookup returns CDR1 LGHNA and CDR2 YSLEER. CDR3 coding DNA: TGCGCCAGCAGCCAAAATAGACAGGGGAACGACGAGCAGTACTTC. Its translation is CASSQNRQGNDEQYF.

The CDR3, as DNA: TGTGCCAGCAGCCAAGGACAGGGGCAAGAGACCCAGTACTTC. This translates into CASSQGQGQETQYF. The chain recombines TRBV3-1 (or the pseudogene TRBV3-2) with TRBJ2-5; 8 bases align to TRBD1. This CDR3 comprises 14 residues. Losses at the gene ends were 1 base for V and 2 bases for J; bases not matched to a gene: 0. CDR1 and CDR2 (germline): LGHDT, YNNKEL (reference sequence).

The chain combines TRBV6-5 with TRBJ2-3, with D possibly being TRBD2 (6 bases). Trimming left V 5 bases short and J 0 bases short, with 9 bases between. The CDR3 sequence is 14 residues long. CDR1 is MNHEY and CDR2 is SVGAGI in the germline V gene. The CDR3 DNA is TGTGCCAGCAGTCGGGGGTCCAGCACAGATACGCAGTATTTT. This sequence encodes CASSRGSSTDTQYF.

The chain couples TRBV5-3 to TRBJ2-4; 8 bases fit TRBD1. TRBV5-3 is filed as an ORF, its function uncertain. J lost 0 bases, V lost 3 bases, and 11 bases had no gene match. This CDR3 region has 18 residues. CDR3: CARSSGQGRDLAKNIQYF. CDR3 bases: TGTGCCAGAAGCTCCGGACAGGGTAGAGATCTAGCCAAAAACATTCAGTACTTC.

The chain carries TRBV6-6 and TRBJ2-3, with TRBD2 as a possible D gene (7 bases). The CDR3 covers 14 residues. V gave up 7 bases and J gave up 5 bases, with 16 bases separating them. Germline CDR1 and CDR2: MNHNY and SVGAGI (reference sequence). The CDR3 bases are TGTGCCAGCAAAGGGGGGGCGGTGGGAGATACGCAGTATTTT. Translated, it gives CASKGGAVGDTQYF.

This rearrangement joins TRBV7-2 to TRBJ2-7; weak D call: TRBD2 (5 bases). The V and J ends lost 3 bases and 6 bases respectively, with 9 bases between them. Per germline, CDR1 SGHTA and CDR2 FQGNSA. The CDR3 is made up of 12 amino acids. The CDR3 sequence: CASSFPGSEQYF. In nucleotides, the CDR3 is TGTGCCAGCAGCTTCCCGGGAAGCGAGCAGTACTTC. The whole variable domain, remainder taken from reference TRBV7-2 and TRBJ2-7, is GAGVSQSPSNKVTEKGKDVELRCDPISGHTALYWYRQSLGQGLEFLIYFQGNSAPDKSGLPSDRFSAERTGGSVSTLTIQRTQQEDSAVYLCASSFPGSEQYFGPGTRLTVT.

The chain links TRBV4-3 to TRBJ2-1, with a possible D match to TRBD1 (6 bases). Germline V gives CDR1 LGHNA, CDR2 YSLEER. The CDR3 consists of 16 residues. V was pared by 1 base and J by 4 bases, with 14 bases between. CDR3 nucleotides: TGCGCCAGCAGCCAAGTGCAGGACAGCCTTTACAATGAGCAGTTCTTC. As protein: CASSQVQDSLYNEQFF.

CDR3 nucleotides: TGTGCCAGCTCACCCCGCCGGGATGGCTACACCTTC. This sequence encodes CASSPRRDGYTF. This chain uses TRBV18 with TRBJ1-2; D ambiguous. Per the germline V gene, CDR1 is KGHSH and CDR2 is LQKENI. The CDR3 contains 12 residues. The ends were cut back, 3 bases at V and 6 bases at J, with 8 bases in the middle.

This chain connects TRBV27 to TRBJ1-1, with D possibly TRBD1 on 6 matching bases. V was shortened by 7 bases and J by 1 base, with 10 bases between the two germline ends. The length of the CDR3 is 13 residues. Germline CDR1 MNHEY, CDR2 SMNVEV (reference sequence). The CDR3 nucleotides read TGTGCCAGCACTACGACAGGGAACACTGAAGCTTTCTTT. Protein: CASTTTGNTEAFF.

Concerning this clone itself: Other DNA sequences in this sample translate to the same CDR3. The V gene is TRBV3-1 (or the pseudogene TRBV3-2), the J gene TRBJ2-5; 8 nucleotides align to TRBD1. From germline, CDR1 is LGHDT and CDR2 YNNKEL (reference sequence). CDR3 length: 14 residues. The V and J ends lost 1 base and 4 bases, in that order; junction bases with no gene match: 2. For the CDR3, the DNA is TGTGCCAGCAGCCAAGGGACAGGGAGAGAGACCCAGTACTTC. It translates to CASSQGTGRETQYF.

The gene calls are TRBV6-5 and TRBJ1-3; 9 bases agree with TRBD1. The V segment lost 0 bases and the J segment 3 bases; nucleotides outside the gene matches: 0. The CDR3 contains 15 residues. Germline values: CDR1 MNHEY, CDR2 SVGAGI. In nucleotides, the CDR3 is TGTGCCAGCAGTTACTCGGGACAGGGTGGAAACACCATATATTTT. Amino acid sequence: CASSYSGQGGNTIYF.

The genes are TRBV5-1 and TRBJ1-2; 7 bases map to TRBD1. The CDR3 is made up of 16 amino acids. V dropped 2 bases and J dropped 5; count of bases not matched to a gene: 12. Germline V CDR1 and CDR2: SGHRS, YFSETQ. The chain's CDR3 is CASSFSDRWGLYGYTF. CDR3 nucleotide sequence: TGCGCCAGCAGCTTCTCGGACAGGTGGGGATTGTATGGCTACACCTTC.